This T cell receptor beta chain emerged from a study of T cell responses to AZD1222 COVID-19 vaccine. Study-wide results and limits: All repertoire sampling was performed exclusively after the peak T cell response. Spike regions recognized by vaccine-associated CD4 TCRs spanned the protein, led by 160-218 and 743-854. White British ancestry dominated among donors, who included more females, and clonal diversity was possibly underestimated.

The assay was immunoSEQ multiplex PCR, and TCRdb's table has in-frame clones only and misses some. The profile shows roughly 53,000 clones, around 85% of them singletons. CDR3 length: 13 amino acids. The V end lost 1 base, the J end lost 5 bases, and 8 bases lay between the germline ends. From germline, CDR1 is KGHSH and CDR2 LQKENI. On this clone: Its antigen is currently unknown.

Source: peripheral blood, taken on day 0 of MenACWY control vaccination. The receptor was derived from an adult in good health. This chain links TRBV18 with TRBJ1-1, with unresolved D. In DNA form, the CDR3 reads TGTGCCAGCTCACCACGGCTTGATACTGAAGCTTTCTTT. As protein: CASSPRLDTEAFF.